Given below is one T cell receptor beta chain in context. These data come from a study of blood T cell repertoires in COVID-19. This study enrolled people aged about 18 to 100 from about two dozen US geographic areas. This CDR3 comprises 13 residues. Germline V CDR1 and CDR2: SGHDT, YYEEEE. Trimming left V 2 bases short and J 3 bases short, with 9 bases between. Assay: immunoSEQ multiplex PCR; the TCRdb copy retains only in-frame clones and omits some. The sample contains some 320,000 clones, under 95% of which appear only once. This TCR came from a man aged 55 to 70 who had recovered from COVID-19. Sequencing input: PBMCs or T cells enriched from blood (not recorded which). The V gene is TRBV5-6, the J gene TRBJ2-7; D uncertain. CDR3 region: CASSFGRNYEQYF. The CDR3 nucleotides read TGTGCCAGCAGCTTCGGTAGAAACTACGAGCAGTACTTC. The entire variable domain, with the rest obtained from reference TRBV5-6 and TRBJ2-7, is as follows: DAGVTQSPTHLIKTRGQQVTLRCSPKSGHDTVSWYQQALGQGPQFIFQYYEEEERQRGNFPDRFSGHQFPNYSSELNVNALLLGDSALYLCASSFGRNYEQYFGPGTRLTVT.